This entry concerns a single T cell receptor (beta chain). What it binds is not known. From germline, CDR1 is SGHNT and CDR2 YYREEE (reference sequence). Between the trimmed V and J ends, which lost 4 bases and 2 bases, there was a span of 10 bases. The CDR3 is 13 amino acids. The sample belongs to a study of OX40 agonist ivuxolimab in advanced cancers. Findings of the study overall: More expanded clones were found, on average, in CD8+ than in CD4+ T cells.

The table came from immunoSEQ multiplex PCR; TCRdb's copy has only in-frame clones and leaves some out. This sample yields tens of thousands of clones, of which approximately 91% are seen a single time; roughly a sixth belongs to the top ten. The V gene is TRBV5-4, the J gene TRBJ2-7; D might be TRBD1 (6 bases). The sample was CD4+ or CD8+ T cells sorted from blood, taken in a trial of the OX40 agonist ivuxolimab. The source is an adult with an advanced solid tumor such as melanoma, head and neck, liver or kidney cancer. CDR3 loop: CASSGGFPYEQYF. CDR3 nucleotide sequence: TGTGCCAGCAGCGGGGGCTTCCCCTACGAGCAGTACTTC.